The sequence of this T cell receptor beta chain was determined in a study of CD8+CD57+ T cells in acquired aplastic anemia. Study-wide background: CD4+ and CD8+ cells, once sorted, gave DNA averaging around 3.4 ug. Findings and limits, study-wide: A set of 25 to 35 CD8+ CDR3 sequences was shared between patients and controls, and these sequences appeared highly expressed in patients.

This clonotype has at least ten counts. Its antigen is undetermined. V gave up 2 bases and J gave up 2 bases; unmatched junction bases: 3. Per germline, CDR1 SGHRS and CDR2 YFSETQ. The CDR3 has 15 amino acids. Patients selected for sequencing had displayed CD8+CD57+ cell expansion by flow cytometry. As a group, the patients uniformly had severe acquired aplastic anemia. None of the patients had been given any therapy when their blood was sampled. Researchers used genomic DNA as the template to profile TCR beta VDJ and CDR3. TCRdb fed the reads into MiXCR, producing one record per CDR3 protein. The data contain roughly 290,000 distinct CDR3 sequences, roughly 61% of them singletons.

The sample taken for sequencing was sorted CD4+, CD8+, or CD8+CD57+ T cells (not recorded which) from PBMCs. The chain carries TRBV5-1 and TRBJ2-2; 7 positions match TRBD2. The sequence derives from a human donor with aplastic anemia. The DNA for the CDR3 is TGCGCCAGCAGCTTCGGGACTACTAACACCGGGGAGCTGTTTTTT. The encoded protein is CASSFGTTNTGELFF.